The 12 T cell receptor beta chains given below trace back to one sample, sequenced in a study of tumor-infiltrating lymphocytes in primary liver carcinoma (dated by TCRdb to about 2017). Without any cell sorting, total RNA and DNA were co-extracted from about 20-30 mg of bulk tissue using the AllPrep DNA/RNA mini kit. Sequencing used an Illumina HiSeq 2500. Starting from approximately 0.5 ug total RNA, TCRbeta-specific cDNA was produced by reverse transcription with a constant-region primer and ProtoScript II reverse transcriptase. Construction of the TCRbeta libraries relied on three nested rounds of multiplex PCR, following a slightly modified ARM-PCR procedure. Multiplex TRBV1-TRBV30 forward primers and a Cbeta reverse primer were used in the first two PCR rounds, each of which was run for 10 to 11 cycles. TCRdb took the public reads, trimmed them with fastp at Q25, ran MiXCR for clone calling and kept in-frame beta chains. Each entry merges the rows of one CDR3 protein and shows their most common DNA and genes. Recorded for this sample are about 99,000 distinct CDR3 sequences; around 63% of them occurred a single time. The ten largest clones add up to 9.5% of the sample.

The sample was liver tumor tissue from sampling region 5. The label giving this sample's cell subset or site can be read as: tumor region T5, tumor centre. The receptor set was obtained from a woman aged 55-70 years with primary liver carcinoma and hepatitis B virus infection.

For this clonotype: Being one base from a much bigger clone, this may be a read error. V is TRBV28 and J is TRBJ2-1; either TRBD1 or TRBD2 may fit D (5 bases each). This CDR3 has 11 amino acids. From germline, CDR1 is MDHEN and CDR2 SYDVKM. This CDR3 reads CASSWGIEEFF. CDR3 bases: TGTGCCAGCAGTTGGGGGATTGAGGAGTTCTTC.

The chain recombines TRBV20-1 with TRBJ2-1; D perhaps matches TRBD2 (6 bases). CDR1 and CDR2 (germline): DFQATT, SNEGSKA (reference sequence). Deletions cut 8 bases from V and 7 bases from J, with 18 bases between. The CDR3 extends over 13 amino acids. DNA of the CDR3: TGCAGTTATCCGGGACTCAATTTAAATGAGCAGTTCTTC. The encoded protein is CSYPGLNLNEQFF.

In this sample, this clonotype turned up a few times. A much larger clone differs from this one at a single base, so this may be a read error. V usage is TRBV12-3 or TRBV12-4 and J usage is TRBJ1-1, with D possibly TRBD1 on 5 matching bases. Trimming took 6 bases from V and 0 from J, leaving 11 bases between them. This CDR3 region has 14 residues. CDR3 region: CASRSRDLNTEAFF. For the CDR3, the DNA is TGTGCCAGCAGGAGCAGGGATCTGAACACTGAAGCTTTCTTT.

As concerns this clonotype: This may be a read error, as it is one base from a much larger clone. The chain joins TRBV11-2 to TRBJ2-5; 8 bases agree with TRBD1. Germline trimming cut 5 bases from V and 2 bases from J; bases unmatched to any gene: 4. Germline V CDR1 and CDR2: SGHAT, FQNNGV. There are 14 residues in the CDR3. CDR3 protein: CASSPRTGQETQYF. DNA of the CDR3: TGTGCCAGCAGCCCCCGGACAGGGCAAGAGACCCAGTACTTC.

This clonotype appeared many times. Germline and junction disagree at one end, which may indicate a read error. This chain uses TRBV12-3 or TRBV12-4 with TRBJ2-7; no clear D. This CDR3 is built from 13 residues. CDR3 region: CASGLAGPYEQYF. The CDR3 region has the DNA TGTGCCAGCGGTTTGGCAGGCCCCTACGAGCAGTACTTC.

A few counts support this clonotype. This chain links TRBV20-1 with TRBJ2-1, with 9 bases aligning to TRBD2. The CDR3 totals 14 residues. The trim removed 0 bases at V and 7 bases at J, leaving 4 bases unmatched. The germline V gene encodes CDR1 DFQATT and CDR2 SNEGSKA (reference sequence). CDR3 sequence (DNA): TGCAGTGCTAGAGACTGGCTAGCGGGAAATGAGCAGTTCTTC. Its protein is CSARDWLAGNEQFF.

About this clonotype itself: Just one base apart from a much larger clone, this may be a read error. This chain links TRBV10-3 with TRBJ2-7; D is possibly TRBD2 (5 bases). The CDR3 is 13 residues long. Germline CDR1 ENHRY, CDR2 SYGVKD. This CDR3 reads CVILASSSYEQYF. The DNA of the CDR3 is TGTGTCATCCTAGCCTCAAGCTCCTACGAGCAGTACTTC.

This clonotype was seen only a few times. This chain connects TRBV5-1 to TRBJ2-2; 7 nucleotides agree with TRBD1. V lost 0 bases and J lost 2; bases outside the gene matches: 1. The CDR3 length is 15 residues. Per the germline V gene, CDR1 is SGHRS and CDR2 is YFSETQ. CDR3 region: CASSLGDSNTGELFF. The CDR3 DNA is TGCGCCAGCAGCTTGGGGGACAGCAACACCGGGGAGCTGTTTTTT.

This rearrangement joins TRBV2 to TRBJ2-1; 10 positions match TRBD2. The CDR3 length is 16 residues. The V gene end was trimmed by 8 bases and the J gene end by 7 bases; junction bases not matched to a gene: 14. The germline V gene encodes CDR1 SNHLY and CDR2 FYNNEI. The DNA for the CDR3 is TGTGCCAGCGATGCCCCTCTAGCGGGAGAGAGGAATGAGCAGTTCTTC. This encodes CASDAPLAGERNEQFF.

This clonotype was detected a few times. The junction shows a germline mismatch at one end, possibly a read error. This chain connects TRBV7-9 to TRBJ2-7, with 8 bases identical to TRBD1. The CDR3 extends over 15 amino acids. The germline gives CDR1 SEHNR, CDR2 FQNEAQ (reference sequence). The CDR3 reads CASSIGQGPSYKQYF. In nucleotides, the CDR3 is TGTGCCAGCAGCATCGGACAGGGCCCCTCCTACAAGCAGTACTTC.

The gene calls are TRBV11-2 and TRBJ2-3; D remains ambiguous. Germline loops: CDR1 SGHAT, CDR2 FQNNGV. Trimming stripped 2 bases from V and 10 bases from J, with 19 bases between. The CDR3 totals 15 residues. Here the CDR3 reads CASSLHLGRTLSQYF. The CDR3 DNA is TGTGCCAGCAGCTTACATCTGGGTCGCACACTCTCGCAGTATTTT. Drawing the rest from reference TRBV11-2 and TRBJ2-3, the complete variable domain is EAGVAQSPRYKIIEKRQSVAFWCNPISGHATLYWYQQILGQGPKLLIQFQNNGVVDDSQLPKDRFSAERLKGVDSTLKIQPAKLEDSAVYLCASSLHLGRTLSQYFGPGTRLTVL.

This clonotype appeared a few times. This chain links TRBV25-1 with TRBJ2-3; a possible D gene is TRBD2 (5 bases). This CDR3 is 14 amino acids long. Trimming shortened V by 7 bases and J by 1 base, and 12 bases separated the two germline ends. CDR1 and CDR2 (germline): MGHDK, SYGVNS. CDR3 sequence (DNA): TGTGCCAGCACTCCGGGAAGGGGCACAGATACGCAGTATTTT. Translating gives CASTPGRGTDTQYF.